Shown below are 13 T cell receptor beta chains from a single sample sequenced in a study of low-dose radiotherapy and immunotherapy resistance in tumors. Alpha- and beta-chain coverage of first-strand cDNA came from TRAV- and TRBV-specific primers. A roughly 20-cycle PCR with a constant-region primer and V-primer adapter amplified TCRs. One entry per CDR3 protein results from TCRdb running MiXCR on the reads. This sample has tens of thousands of distinct CDR3 sequences, with roughly a sixth found just once. Time point noted: before trial treatment. The specimen was PBMCs, collected before treatment. The receptors were gathered from a male donor with prostate cancer.

This chain joins TRBV5-4 and TRBJ2-5; 7 positions match TRBD2. Germline V gene lookup returns CDR1 SGHNT and CDR2 YYREEE (reference sequence). The CDR3 runs to 14 residues. Trimming at V came to 4 bases and at J to 2 bases, leaving 5 bases not matched to a gene. CDR3 in amino acids: CASSPSGGQETQYF. The CDR3 DNA sequence: TGTGCCAGCAGCCCCTCCGGGGGGCAAGAGACCCAGTACTTC.

The J gene is TRBJ2-2, the V gene TRBV6-8; D may be TRBD2 (5 bases). Germline V CDR1 and CDR2: MNHGY, SAAAGT. V lost 5 bases and J lost 5, with 15 bases in between. The length of the CDR3 is 15 residues. CDR3 DNA: TGTGCCAGCAGTCAACTTGGTCCGGGGACCGGGGAGCTGTTTTTT. Residues: CASSQLGPGTGELFF.

This clonotype was recorded many times. The chain combines TRBV6-5 with TRBJ2-3, with TRBD1 matching over 8 bases. Germline-derived CDR1 and CDR2 are MNHEY and SVGAGI. Unmatched junction bases numbered 5, after V lost 5 bases and J lost 1 base. The CDR3 loop spans 15 amino acids. The CDR3 loop is CASSLLDRGTDTQYF. CDR3 DNA: TGTGCCAGCAGTCTACTGGACAGGGGCACAGATACGCAGTATTTT.

This clonotype was observed many times. The V and J genes are TRBV7-2 and TRBJ2-5; D not resolved. CDR1 and CDR2 from the germline V gene are SGHTA and FQGNSA. Trimming removed 0 bases from V and 1 base from J, with 12 bases in between. This CDR3 has 16 residues. The CDR3 region is CASSLAPMGFQETQYF. The CDR3 DNA reads as TGTGCCAGCAGCTTAGCCCCCATGGGGTTCCAAGAGACCCAGTACTTC.

This clonotype showed up many times. As DNA, the CDR3 is TGTGCCAGCAGCCAAGTGGGTGGGACGCAATACTTC. It specifies CASSQVGGTQYF. The chain has TRBV14 and TRBJ2-4, with D tentatively TRBD1 or TRBD2 (5 bases each). The ends were cut back, 1 base at V and 16 bases at J, with 14 bases in the middle. The CDR3 totals 12 residues. Germline CDR1 and CDR2: SGHDN and FVKESK.

This clonotype was recorded many times. The genes are TRBV14 and TRBJ1-1; D not resolved. The CDR3 is 13 residues long. Trimming took off 4 bases at V and 4 bases at J, with 10 bases between the two ends. The germline gives CDR1 SGHDN, CDR2 FVKESK. The CDR3 nucleotides read TGTGCCAGCAGCCTCGGACGGTCCACTGAAGCTTTCTTT. Translating it yields CASSLGRSTEAFF.

This chain joins TRBV5-4 and TRBJ1-1; 7 nucleotides align to TRBD1. From germline, CDR1 is SGHNT and CDR2 YYREEE (reference sequence). With 0 bases clipped from V and 10 bases from J, the junction kept 6 bases outside the gene matches. The CDR3 totals 13 residues. This CDR3 is CASSLGDRAIAFF. CDR3 in DNA: TGTGCCAGCAGCTTGGGCGACAGGGCAATAGCTTTCTTT. The full variable domain, its missing parts supplied by reference TRBV5-4 and TRBJ1-1, is ETGVTQSPTHLIKTRGQQVTLRCSSQSGHNTVSWYQQALGQGPQFIFQYYREEENGRGNFPPRFSGLQFPNYSSELNVNALELDDSALYLCASSLGDRAIAFFGQGTRLTVV.

In its sample, this clonotype was seen many times. This chain uses TRBV7-6 with TRBJ2-7; D is perhaps TRBD1 (5 bases). V was clipped by 5 bases and J by 0 bases, with 8 bases between them. CDR1 SGHVS and CDR2 FNYEAQ come from the germline V gene. The CDR3 runs to 13 residues. The DNA of the CDR3 is TGTGCCAGCAGCCGACAGAGCTCCTACGAGCAGTACTTC. As protein: CASSRQSSYEQYF.

The chain combines TRBV11-2 with TRBJ2-7; D is ambiguous. CDR3 length: 14 amino acids. Germline V lookup: CDR1 SGHAT, CDR2 FQNNGV. Trimming removed 1 base from V and 3 bases from J, with 10 bases in between. The CDR3 sequence: CASSLGQFSYEQYF. CDR3 nucleotides: TGTGCCAGCAGCTTAGGCCAGTTTAGCTACGAGCAGTACTTC.

This clonotype was seen many times. V is TRBV6-4 and J is TRBJ1-4; D uncertain. Per germline, CDR1 MRHNA and CDR2 SNTAGT. The CDR3 contains 12 residues. Trimming took 6 bases from V and 6 from J, leaving 8 bases between them. DNA for the CDR3: TGTGCCAGCAGCCCCCTTGATGAAAAACTGTTTTTT. It yields the protein CASSPLDEKLFF.

This rearrangement joins TRBV10-3 to TRBJ2-7; D ambiguous. The CDR3 covers 14 residues. The germline V gene has CDR1 ENHRY and CDR2 SYGVKD. V was pared by 3 bases and J by 2 bases, with 11 bases between. The CDR3 loop is CAISDFGRAYEQYF. The CDR3 nucleotides read TGTGCCATCAGTGATTTTGGCAGAGCCTACGAGCAGTACTTC.

This chain connects TRBV28 to TRBJ1-5; unclear D gene. CDR1 is MDHEN, CDR2 SYDVKM, per germline. The CDR3 length is 12 residues. V lost 4 bases and J lost 7, with 8 bases in between. The CDR3 sequence: CASSWSDQPQHF. The CDR3 region has the DNA TGTGCCAGCAGTTGGAGTGACCAGCCCCAGCATTTT.

This clonotype was recorded at least ten times. V and J are TRBV27 and TRBJ2-7, with a weak D call TRBD1 (5 bases). Deletions cut 2 bases from V and 3 bases from J, with 17 bases between. Germline CDR1 is MNHEY and CDR2 is SMNVEV (reference sequence). The CDR3 length is 16 residues. The CDR3 spells CASSLDAGQRIYEQYF. The CDR3 region has the DNA TGTGCCAGCAGTTTAGATGCAGGACAAAGGATCTACGAGCAGTACTTC.